Below, 2 T cell receptor beta chains from the same sample are listed, as sequenced in a study of Ad26.COV2.S vaccination and SARS-CoV-2 variants (dated by TCRdb to about 2021). The sample's treatment or condition label, in plain terms: 15 to 20 received Ad26.COV2.S at low or high dose, single or two shots; roughly five received placebo; per-sample allocation not given. For vaccine and placebo recipients, repertoires were sequenced using samples collected on day 63 after the first injection. Library preparation employed the immunoSEQ multiplex PCR assay. Entries here come from immuneACCESS through TCRdb and include only in-frame sequences with V and J called. Some clones fail to appear in such tables; in the studies checked, an unresolved V gene covers under half of the shortfall, and the cause of the remainder is unknown. The sample data list 350,000 to 450,000 clones, and roughly 80% of these were observed just once. Jointly, the top ten make up around 7.4% of the sample.

The sequenced sample was peripheral blood, obtained in a trial of Ad26.COV2.S vaccine versus placebo. These receptors were obtained from a person aged 18 to 59 who received the Ad26.COV2.S COVID-19 vaccine or a placebo.

This clone was recorded at least ten times. This chain connects TRBV6-2 or TRBV6-3 to TRBJ2-6; D is uncertain. Trimming removed 4 bases from V and 0 bases from J, with 7 bases in between. This CDR3 contains 15 residues. Looked up from germline, CDR1 is MNHEY and CDR2 is SVGEGT. The CDR3 DNA reads as TGTGCCAGCAGTTCCGATAGCTCTGGGGCCAACGTCCTGACTTTC. It yields the protein CASSSDSSGANVLTF.

The V and J genes are TRBV13 and TRBJ2-7; 7 bases fit TRBD1. CDR1 PRHDT and CDR2 FYEKMQ come from the germline V gene (reference sequence). J gave up 3 bases and V 4 bases, and 6 bases lay outside the gene matches. The CDR3 is 14 residues long. In DNA form, the CDR3 reads TGTGCCAGCAGCTCGAAAACAGGGGTCTACGAGCAGTACTTC. Its translation is CASSSKTGVYEQYF.